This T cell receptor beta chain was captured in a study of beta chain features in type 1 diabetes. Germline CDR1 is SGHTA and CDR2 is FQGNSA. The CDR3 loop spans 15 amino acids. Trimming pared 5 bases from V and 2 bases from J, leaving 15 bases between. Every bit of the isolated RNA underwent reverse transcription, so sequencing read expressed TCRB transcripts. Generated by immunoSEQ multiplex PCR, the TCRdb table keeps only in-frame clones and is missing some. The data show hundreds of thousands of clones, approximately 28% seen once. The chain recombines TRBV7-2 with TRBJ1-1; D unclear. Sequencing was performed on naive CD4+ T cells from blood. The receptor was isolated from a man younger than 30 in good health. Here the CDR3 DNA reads TGTGCCAGCAGCGCTCGACTGATACTTAACACTGAAGCTTTCTTT. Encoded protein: CASSARLILNTEAFF.